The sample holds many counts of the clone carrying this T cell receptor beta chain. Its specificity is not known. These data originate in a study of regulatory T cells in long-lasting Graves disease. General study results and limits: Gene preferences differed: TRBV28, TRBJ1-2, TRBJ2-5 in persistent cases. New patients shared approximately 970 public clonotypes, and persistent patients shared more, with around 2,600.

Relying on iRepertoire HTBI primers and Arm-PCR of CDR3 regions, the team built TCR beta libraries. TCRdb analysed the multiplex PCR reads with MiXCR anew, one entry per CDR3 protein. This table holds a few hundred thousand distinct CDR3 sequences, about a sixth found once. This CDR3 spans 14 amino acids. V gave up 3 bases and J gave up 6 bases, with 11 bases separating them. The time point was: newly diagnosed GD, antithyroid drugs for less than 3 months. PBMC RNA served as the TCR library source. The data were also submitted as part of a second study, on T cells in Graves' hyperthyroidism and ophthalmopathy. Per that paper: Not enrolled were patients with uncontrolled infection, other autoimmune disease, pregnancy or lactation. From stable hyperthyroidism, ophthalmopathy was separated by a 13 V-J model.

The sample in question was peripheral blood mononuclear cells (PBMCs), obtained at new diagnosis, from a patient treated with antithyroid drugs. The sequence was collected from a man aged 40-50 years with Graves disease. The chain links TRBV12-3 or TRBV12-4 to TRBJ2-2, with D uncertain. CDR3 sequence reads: CASSFSIGAGELFF. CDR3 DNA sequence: TGTGCCAGCAGTTTCAGTATCGGCGCCGGGGAGCTGTTTTTT.